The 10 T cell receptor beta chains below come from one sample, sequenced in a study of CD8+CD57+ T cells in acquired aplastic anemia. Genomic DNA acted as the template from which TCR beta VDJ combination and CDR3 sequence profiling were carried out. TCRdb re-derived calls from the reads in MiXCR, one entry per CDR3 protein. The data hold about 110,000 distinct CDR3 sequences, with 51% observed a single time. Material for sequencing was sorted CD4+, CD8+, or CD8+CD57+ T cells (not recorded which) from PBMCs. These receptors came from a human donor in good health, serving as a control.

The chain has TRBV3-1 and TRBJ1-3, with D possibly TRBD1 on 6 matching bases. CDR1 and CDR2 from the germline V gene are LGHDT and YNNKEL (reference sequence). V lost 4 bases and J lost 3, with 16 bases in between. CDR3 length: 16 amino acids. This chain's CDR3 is CASSPRQASVGNTIYF. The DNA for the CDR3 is TGTGCCAGCAGCCCGCGACAGGCCTCGGTTGGAAACACCATATATTTT.

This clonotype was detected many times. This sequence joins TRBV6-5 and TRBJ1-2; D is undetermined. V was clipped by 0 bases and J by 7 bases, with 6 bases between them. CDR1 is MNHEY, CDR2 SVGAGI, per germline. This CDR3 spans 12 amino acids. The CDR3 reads CASSYSSGGYTF. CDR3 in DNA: TGTGCCAGCAGTTACTCGTCAGGTGGCTACACCTTC.

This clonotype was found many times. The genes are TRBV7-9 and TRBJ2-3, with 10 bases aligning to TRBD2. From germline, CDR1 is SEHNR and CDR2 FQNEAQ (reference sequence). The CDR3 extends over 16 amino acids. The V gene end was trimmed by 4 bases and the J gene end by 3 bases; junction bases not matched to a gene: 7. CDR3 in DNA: TGTGCCAGCAGCTCCCAGCGGGGGGGCTTAACAGATACGCAGTATTTT. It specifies CASSSQRGGLTDTQYF.

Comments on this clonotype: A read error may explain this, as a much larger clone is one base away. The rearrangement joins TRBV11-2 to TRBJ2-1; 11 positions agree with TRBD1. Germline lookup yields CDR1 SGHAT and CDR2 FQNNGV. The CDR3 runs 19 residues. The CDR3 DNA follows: TGTGCCAACAGCTTAGTTCCCCCGGGACAGGGGGTGGGCTACAATGAGCAGTTCTTC. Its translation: CANSLVPPGQGVGYNEQFF.

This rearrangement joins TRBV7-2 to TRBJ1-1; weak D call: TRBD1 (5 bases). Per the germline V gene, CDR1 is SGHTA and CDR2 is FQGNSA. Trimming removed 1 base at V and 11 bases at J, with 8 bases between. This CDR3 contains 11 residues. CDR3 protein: CASSLGWGAFF. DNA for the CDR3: TGTGCCAGCAGCTTAGGGTGGGGGGCTTTCTTT.

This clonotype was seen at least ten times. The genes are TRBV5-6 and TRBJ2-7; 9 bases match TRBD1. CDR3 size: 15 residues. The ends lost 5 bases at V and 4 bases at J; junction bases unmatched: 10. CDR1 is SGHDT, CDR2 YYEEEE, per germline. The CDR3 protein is CASRSPDRGEYEQYF. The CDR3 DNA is TGTGCCAGCAGGAGCCCGGACAGGGGAGAATACGAGCAGTACTTC. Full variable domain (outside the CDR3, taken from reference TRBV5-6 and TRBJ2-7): DAGVTQSPTHLIKTRGQQVTLRCSPKSGHDTVSWYQQALGQGPQFIFQYYEEEERQRGNFPDRFSGHQFPNYSSELNVNALLLGDSALYLCASRSPDRGEYEQYFGPGTRLTVT.

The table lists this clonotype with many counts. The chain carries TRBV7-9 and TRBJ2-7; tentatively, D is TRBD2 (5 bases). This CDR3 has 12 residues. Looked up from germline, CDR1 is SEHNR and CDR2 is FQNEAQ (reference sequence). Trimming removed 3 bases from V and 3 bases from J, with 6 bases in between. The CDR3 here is CASSFEGYEQYF. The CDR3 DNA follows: TGTGCCAGCAGCTTTGAGGGCTACGAGCAGTACTTC. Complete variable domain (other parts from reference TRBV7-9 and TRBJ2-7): DTGVSQNPRHKITKRGQNVTFRCDPISEHNRLYWYRQTLGQGPEFLTYFQNEAQLEKSRLLSDRFSAERPKGSFSTLEIQRTEQGDSAMYLCASSFEGYEQYFGPGTRLTVT.

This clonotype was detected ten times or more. CDR3 region: CASSLNRATNTEAFF. As DNA, the CDR3 is TGTGCCAGCAGCCTGAACAGGGCGACGAACACTGAAGCTTTCTTT. The chain recombines TRBV7-6 with TRBJ1-1; tentatively, D is TRBD1 (6 bases). The CDR3 covers 15 residues. Germline V CDR1 and CDR2: SGHVS, FNYEAQ. The germline V and J ends were trimmed by 5 bases and 1 base, with 14 bases remaining between them.

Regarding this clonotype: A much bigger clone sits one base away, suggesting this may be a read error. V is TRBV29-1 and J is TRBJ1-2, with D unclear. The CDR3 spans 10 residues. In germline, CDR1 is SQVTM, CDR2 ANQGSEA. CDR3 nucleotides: TGCAGCGTTGACTCCGATGGCTGCACCTTC. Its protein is CSVDSDGCTF.

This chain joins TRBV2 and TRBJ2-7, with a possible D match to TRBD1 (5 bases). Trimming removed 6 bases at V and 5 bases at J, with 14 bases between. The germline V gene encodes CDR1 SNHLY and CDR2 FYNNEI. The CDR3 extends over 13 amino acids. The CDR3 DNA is TGTGCCAGCAGGAGCAGGGTTTTACACGAGCAGTACTTC. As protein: CASRSRVLHEQYF.